These 25 T cell receptor beta chains share one sample of origin, sequenced in a study of shared clonotypes between healthy human individuals. Naive-designated CD8 cells lacked CD45RO, were positively enriched for CCR7, and omitted terminally differentiated effector memory CD45RA+ cells. Here immunoSEQ multiplex PCR was the method, and the copy in TCRdb shows in-frame clones only, minus some. Of around 1,900,000 clones listed, just over 90% were seen once; the top ten hold around 1.7%. The sample was naive CD8+ T cells from PBMCs. These receptors were obtained from a man in his late teens or twenties in good health. Some clones in this sample may be carry-over from other donors' samples.

This rearrangement joins TRBV28 to TRBJ1-4; D is unclear. The V gene's germline CDR1 is MDHEN and CDR2 SYDVKM. This CDR3 has 14 residues. Trimming took off 3 bases at V and 1 base at J, with 6 bases between the two ends. The CDR3 DNA reads TGTGCCAGCAGTTTGGCGGAAACTAATGAAAAACTGTTTTTT. This translates into CASSLAETNEKLFF. Full variable domain (outside the CDR3, taken from reference TRBV28 and TRBJ1-4): DVKVTQSSRYLVKRTGEKVFLECVQDMDHENMFWYRQDPGLGLRLIYFSYDVKMKEKGDIPEGYSVSREKKERFSLILESASTNQTSMYLCASSLAETNEKLFFGSGTQLSVL.

This clone was seen once. The junction departs from the called germline gene at one end, perhaps through a read error. The chain employs TRBV7-8 and TRBJ2-7, with 11 nucleotides matching TRBD2. CDR1 is SGHVS and CDR2 is FQNEAQ in the germline V gene. The CDR3 covers 16 residues. CDR3 DNA sequence: TGTGCCAGCAGCTTAGGCACTAGCGGGAGCTCCAACGAGCAGTACTTC. Translation: CASSLGTSGSSNEQYF. The full variable domain, its missing parts supplied by reference TRBV7-8 and TRBJ2-7, is GAGVSQSPRYKVAKRGQDVALRCDPISGHVSLFWYQQALGQGPEFLTYFQNEAQLDKSGLPSDRFFAERPEGSVSTLKIQRTQQEDSAVYLCASSLGTSGSSNEQYFGPGTRLTVT.

The chain couples TRBV11-2 to TRBJ2-5, with 9 bases matching TRBD2. Germline V CDR1 and CDR2: SGHAT, FQNNGV. Losses at the gene ends were 7 bases for V and 5 bases for J; bases not matched to a gene: 14. The CDR3 extends over 16 amino acids. In DNA form, the CDR3 reads TGTGCCAGCACCTCCGGGGTAGCGGGAGATTGGGAGACCCAGTACTTC. It translates to CASTSGVAGDWETQYF. Full variable domain (missing parts from reference TRBV11-2 and TRBJ2-5): EAGVAQSPRYKIIEKRQSVAFWCNPISGHATLYWYQQILGQGPKLLIQFQNNGVVDDSQLPKDRFSAERLKGVDSTLKIQPAKLEDSAVYLCASTSGVAGDWETQYFGPGTRLLVL.

V is TRBV7-9 and J is TRBJ2-7; 12 nucleotides line up with TRBD2. The germline CDR1 and CDR2 sequences are SEHNR and FQNEAQ (reference sequence). The junction had 17 bases not matched to a gene; V was cut back by 5 bases and J by 3 bases. CDR3 size: 19 residues. DNA for the CDR3: TGTGCCAGCAGCCAGATGGGGACGGTGCGGACTAGCGGGAACTACGAGCAGTACTTC. Its protein product is CASSQMGTVRTSGNYEQYF.

The rearrangement uses TRBV5-6 and TRBJ2-7; 12 bases agree with TRBD2. CDR1 is SGHDT and CDR2 is YYEEEE in the germline V gene. The ends lost 2 bases at V and 6 bases at J; junction bases unmatched: 9. This CDR3 is 16 amino acids long. The DNA of the CDR3 is TGTGCCAGCAGCTTTTGGACTAGCGGGGAATCAACCGAGCAGTACTTC. It yields the protein CASSFWTSGESTEQYF.

Worth noting for this clone: This CDR3 is also generated by other DNA sequences in the sample. The chain couples TRBV9 to TRBJ1-3; tentatively, D is TRBD1 (6 bases). Deletions cut 0 bases from V and 4 bases from J, with 11 bases between. CDR3 length: 15 amino acids. Germline loops: CDR1 SGDLS, CDR2 YYNGEE. DNA for the CDR3: TGTGCCAGCAGCGTAGGACCGGGGGCGGGAAACACCATATATTTT. Protein sequence: CASSVGPGAGNTIYF.

The CDR3 DNA sequence: TGTGCCAGCAGATCGGACTACCCGAGCACAGATACGCAGTATTTT. This sequence encodes CASRSDYPSTDTQYF. The chain links TRBV2 to TRBJ2-3, with D tentatively TRBD2 (6 bases). Trimming pared 6 bases from V and 0 bases from J, leaving 13 bases between. The CDR3 is 15 amino acids. The V gene's germline CDR1 is SNHLY and CDR2 FYNNEI.

This chain uses TRBV19 with TRBJ1-1; 7 bases match TRBD1. This CDR3 comprises 14 residues. After removal of 9 bases from V and 1 base from J, the junction contained 8 bases not matched to a gene. Germline loops: CDR1 LNHDA, CDR2 SQIVND (reference sequence). DNA for the CDR3: TGTGCCAGCACCGGGACAGACTCGAACACTGAAGCTTTCTTT. Its translation is CASTGTDSNTEAFF.

The rearrangement joins TRBV9 to TRBJ2-7; D gene ambiguous. There are 14 residues in the CDR3. V shed 1 base and J shed 2 bases, with 10 bases lying between them. CDR1 is SGDLS and CDR2 is YYNGEE in the germline V gene. Here the CDR3 reads CASSVFGSTYEQYF. The CDR3, as DNA: TGTGCCAGCAGCGTATTCGGGTCTACCTACGAGCAGTACTTC.

Regarding this clone: Distinct nucleotide sequences in the sample also encode this CDR3. This chain links TRBV27 with TRBJ2-7, with TRBD2 as a possible D gene (6 bases). Germline V gives CDR1 MNHEY, CDR2 SMNVEV (reference sequence). The CDR3 consists of 13 residues. V dropped 7 bases and J dropped 1 base, with 11 bases sitting between them. The CDR3 region is CASTPGGSYEQYF. CDR3 bases: TGTGCCAGCACCCCCGGGGGATCCTACGAGCAGTACTTC.

The table lists this clone with a count of one. The V and J genes are TRBV7-8 and TRBJ1-5; a weak D match, TRBD1 (5 bases). Germline assignment: CDR1 SGHVS and CDR2 FQNEAQ. Trimming shortened V by 2 bases and J by 5 bases, and 19 bases separated the two germline ends. The CDR3 length is 17 residues. The CDR3 loop is CASSLTYRRWDDQPQHF. The CDR3 DNA follows: TGTGCCAGCAGCTTAACGTACAGGCGGTGGGATGATCAGCCCCAGCATTTT.

In this sample, this clone turned up once. The chain is built from TRBV6-1 and TRBJ2-1; 7 bases align to TRBD2. The CDR3 loop spans 16 amino acids. Germline loops: CDR1 MNHNS, CDR2 SASEGT. V gave up 3 bases and J gave up 4 bases; unmatched junction bases: 9. The CDR3 DNA follows: TGTGCCAGCAGTGAGCGGGGGACTTGGCCTTACAATGAGCAGTTCTTC. This sequence encodes CASSERGTWPYNEQFF.

This rearrangement joins TRBV5-5 to TRBJ1-1, with 8 positions matching TRBD1. V dropped 0 bases and J dropped 11; count of bases not matched to a gene: 6. The CDR3 loop spans 13 amino acids. Looked up from germline, CDR1 is SGHKS and CDR2 is YYEKEE (reference sequence). DNA for the CDR3: TGTGCCAGCAGCTTGGGGACAGGGCAGGCGGCTTTCTTT. This gives the protein CASSLGTGQAAFF.

V gene TRBV29-1 combines with J gene TRBJ2-3; D remains ambiguous. The CDR3 totals 13 residues. CDR1 SQVTM and CDR2 ANQGSEA come from the germline V gene. V was trimmed by 6 bases and J by 4 bases, leaving 14 bases between them. The CDR3 DNA reads TGCAGCGTCCCACGGTCGCTTGCAGATACGCAGTATTTT. Its translation is CSVPRSLADTQYF.

V is TRBV6-1 and J is TRBJ1-2; no clear D. The CDR3 covers 12 residues. The V gene lost 8 bases and the J gene lost 7 bases, with 14 bases spanning the gap. Per the germline V gene, CDR1 is MNHNS and CDR2 is SASEGT. The CDR3 spells CASGGVKGGYTF. As DNA, the CDR3 is TGTGCCAGCGGCGGGGTGAAGGGTGGCTACACCTTC.

This clone appeared a few times. The chain carries TRBV28 and TRBJ1-5, with 12 bases aligning to TRBD1. CDR1 and CDR2 (germline): MDHEN, SYDVKM. With 9 bases clipped from V and 6 bases from J, the junction kept 6 bases outside the gene matches. The length of the CDR3 is 14 residues. The CDR3 region is CASRGQGAAQPQHF. The CDR3 bases are TGTGCCAGTCGGGGACAGGGGGCGGCTCAGCCCCAGCATTTT.

The J gene is TRBJ2-2, the V gene TRBV20-1; D is ambiguous. Per the germline V gene, CDR1 is DFQATT and CDR2 is SNEGSKA (reference sequence). The CDR3 extends over 11 amino acids. Between the trimmed V and J ends, which lost 3 bases and 6 bases, there was a span of 5 bases. CDR3: CSASKAGELFF. DNA of the CDR3: TGCAGTGCTAGTAAGGCCGGGGAGCTGTTTTTT.

The chain links TRBV5-5 to TRBJ2-7; possible D gene TRBD1, 6 bases. This CDR3 contains 15 residues. V was shortened by 4 bases and J by 0 bases, with 14 bases between the two germline ends. Germline V gene lookup returns CDR1 SGHKS and CDR2 YYEKEE (reference sequence). The CDR3 loop reads CASSLGHLSSYEQYF. The CDR3 nucleotides read TGTGCCAGCAGCCTGGGACATTTGAGCTCCTACGAGCAGTACTTC.

The chain uses TRBV11-3 and TRBJ2-3; D possibly uses TRBD1 or TRBD2 (5 bases each). V was trimmed by 4 bases and J by 3 bases, leaving 17 bases between them. CDR1 is SGHNT and CDR2 is YENEEA in the germline V gene. The CDR3 contains 16 residues. The CDR3 DNA is TGTGCCAGCAGCTCGAGAATGGGGGAACGGACAGATACGCAGTATTTT. Its protein is CASSSRMGERTDTQYF.

The rearrangement joins TRBV6-1 to TRBJ1-3; maybe TRBD1 (6 bases). CDR1 and CDR2 (germline): MNHNS, SASEGT. The V and J ends lost 8 bases and 0 bases respectively, with 11 bases between them. There are 14 residues in the CDR3. CDR3 region: CASARGASGNTIYF. The DNA of the CDR3 is TGTGCCAGCGCGCGGGGGGCCTCTGGAAACACCATATATTTT.

The J gene is TRBJ2-1, the V gene TRBV4-3; 10 bases fit TRBD2. Germline CDR1 and CDR2: LGHNA and YSLEER. The J segment lost 0 bases and the V segment lost 4 bases, leaving 9 bases of the junction unmatched. CDR3 length: 18 amino acids. CDR3 in amino acids: CASSRLAGKMSSYNEQFF. The CDR3 bases are TGCGCCAGCAGCCGACTAGCGGGTAAGATGAGCTCCTACAATGAGCAGTTCTTC.

The V gene is TRBV2, the J gene TRBJ2-7; D remains unclear. This CDR3 comprises 13 residues. V lost 3 bases to trimming and J lost 3 bases, with 9 bases between them. Per germline, CDR1 SNHLY and CDR2 FYNNEI. For the CDR3, the DNA is TGTGCCAGCAGTGACAGTATATACTACGAGCAGTACTTC. It specifies CASSDSIYYEQYF.

The chain links TRBV5-1 to TRBJ2-7, with TRBD2 matching 9 bases. CDR3 length equals 15 residues. Looked up from germline, CDR1 is SGHRS and CDR2 is YFSETQ. V was pared by 4 bases and J by 3 bases, with 8 bases of the junction left unmatched. CDR3 sequence: CASSGREGPRYEQYF. Here the CDR3 DNA reads TGCGCCAGCAGCGGGCGGGAGGGCCCTCGCTACGAGCAGTACTTC.

The chain uses TRBV6-6 and TRBJ2-1, with D possibly called TRBD1 or TRBD2 (5 bases each). Germline CDR1 reads MNHNY; CDR2 reads SVGAGI (reference sequence). Deletions cut 5 bases from V and 5 bases from J, with 16 bases between. The CDR3 runs to 15 residues. The CDR3, as DNA: TGTGCCAGCAGTACCCCCGGGACCAAAGACAATGAGCAGTTCTTC. Translation: CASSTPGTKDNEQFF.

On this clone: Other DNA sequences within the sample encode an identical CDR3. V and J are TRBV7-9 and TRBJ1-1; no firm D call. V lost 1 base and J 1 base, leaving 7 bases between the germline ends. CDR3 length equals 14 residues. Germline CDR1 and CDR2: SEHNR and FQNEAQ (reference sequence). The CDR3 spells CASSLGGGNTEAFF. CDR3 DNA: TGTGCCAGCAGCTTAGGGGGTGGGAACACTGAAGCTTTCTTT.